The 9 T cell receptor delta chains in this list originate from one sample, sequenced in a study of gamma-delta T cells after stem cell transplantation. With CATT, TCRdb re-called clones from the RT-PCR reads. Among 2,500 or so delta-chain clones listed, roughly 30% were seen once. Source material: gamma-delta T cells. The receptors stem from a human donor. It is not recorded whose cells these are; they may come from a transplant donor.

The chain is built from TRDV2 and TRDJ1; 13 bases match TRDD3. V lost 0 bases, J lost 0 bases, and 6 bases stayed unmatched. Germline V gene data show CDR1 as GEAIGNYY and CDR2 as EKD. This CDR3 comprises 18 residues. CDR3 loop: CACDTVLGDTLYTDKLIF. CDR3 in DNA: TGTGCCTGTGACACCGTACTGGGGGATACGTTGTACACCGATAAACTCATCTTT.

This clone is medium-sized within its sample. V usage is TRDV2 and J usage is TRDJ1; possibly TRDD3 for D (5 bases). V gave up 0 bases and J gave up 0 bases, with 13 bases separating them. The CDR3 consists of 16 residues. CDR1 and CDR2 from the germline V gene are GEAIGNYY and EKD. For the CDR3, the DNA is TGTGCCTGTGACACCATGGGGTTAGAGTACACCGATAAACTCATCTTT. Encoded protein: CACDTMGLEYTDKLIF.

The genes are TRDV2 and TRDJ1; TRDD3 matches 10 bases. In germline, CDR1 is GEAIGNYY, CDR2 EKD. The junction had 5 bases not matched to a gene; V was cut back by 3 bases and J by 2 bases. The length of the CDR3 is 15 residues. CDR3 protein: CACDELGDRTDKLIF. CDR3 in DNA: TGTGCCTGTGACGAACTGGGGGATCGAACCGATAAACTCATCTTT.

On this clone: This clone may be a read error of a much larger clone one base away. The chain recombines TRDV2 with TRDJ1, with no clear D. The germline gives CDR1 GEAIGNYY, CDR2 EKD. The CDR3 has 15 residues. CDR3 in DNA: TGTGCCTGTGACACCATTGCGGCTTTGGGCGATAACCTCATCTTT. It yields the protein CACDTIAALGDNLIF.

About this clone itself: The junction does not match germline at one end; this may be a read error. This chain uses TRDV2 with TRDJ1; TRDD3 agrees at 8 bases. The CDR3 covers 15 residues. The germline V gene has CDR1 GEAIGNYY and CDR2 EKD. This CDR3 is CACDSLGAQTDNLIF. The CDR3 DNA follows: TGTGCCTGTGACTCACTGGGGGCTCAAACCGATAACCTCATCTTT.

On this clone itself: With a much larger clone just one base away, this may be a read error. The chain has TRDV2 and TRDJ3, with 10 bases that match TRDD3. The CDR3 sequence is 20 residues long. CDR1 is GEAIGNYY, CDR2 EKD, per germline. CDR3 in DNA: TGTGCCTGTGACACCGGCGGTGGGGGATACCATCCCTGGGACACCCGACATATGTTTTTC. The encoded protein is CACDTGGGGYHPWDTRHMFF.

In its sample, this clone was seen a few times. At one end the junction does not follow the germline gene, possibly because of a read error. The V gene is TRDV2, the J gene TRDJ1; 11 bases line up with TRDD3. Germline V gene data show CDR1 as GEAIGNYY and CDR2 as EKD. The CDR3 consists of 19 residues. The DNA of the CDR3 is TGTGCCTGTGACACCTTACGATCGGCACTGGGGGATAGCACCGATAAACCCATCTTT. Translated: CACDTLRSALGDSTDKPIF.

The V gene is TRDV1, the J gene TRDJ1; 7 nucleotides agree with TRDD2. The CDR3 is 21 residues long. CDR1 and CDR2 (germline): TSWWSYY, QGS. J was trimmed by 0 bases and V by 4 bases; bases with no gene match: 23. CDR3 amino acids: CALGAEAFLLSEGPYTDKLIF. The CDR3 nucleotides are TGTGCTCTTGGGGCCGAGGCCTTCCTGTTATCGGAGGGTCCTTACACCGATAAACTCATCTTT.

This clone is classed as medium-sized (0.01 to 0.1%). V is TRDV2 and J is TRDJ1; the D gene is possibly TRDD2 (6 bases). V lost 1 base, J lost 7 bases, and 18 bases lay in between. This CDR3 comprises 15 residues. Germline V gene lookup returns CDR1 GEAIGNYY and CDR2 EKD. In nucleotides, the CDR3 is TGTGCCTGTGACACTCTGGGTCCTTCCGATGGTAAACTCATCTTT. It codes for CACDTLGPSDGKLIF.